This T cell receptor beta chain was sequenced for a study of CD8 T cells in Susac syndrome. With random hexamers, about 0.45 to 1 ug RNA was reverse transcribed. Via MiXCR, TCRdb re-called the immunoSEQ multiplex PCR reads, giving one row per CDR3 protein. The sample records a few hundred thousand distinct CDR3 sequences, about 94% being singletons. Stable or active relapsing-remitting multiple sclerosis, untreated and meeting revised McDonald criteria, defined the controls. This clonotype was seen just once. CDR1 is PRHDT, CDR2 FYEKMQ, per germline (reference sequence). V gave up 6 bases and J gave up 4 bases; unmatched junction bases: 20. This CDR3 is 18 amino acids long.

This sequence was found in a human donor with multiple sclerosis. The sequencing sample was made of CD8+ T cells from PBMCs. The chain is built from TRBV13 and TRBJ2-7, with 8 bases that match TRBD2. The CDR3 DNA reads TGTGCCAGCAGTCAAAGCCCGGGACTAGGGGGGGAGGTTTACGAGCAGTACTTC. Translation gives CASSQSPGLGGEVYEQYF.